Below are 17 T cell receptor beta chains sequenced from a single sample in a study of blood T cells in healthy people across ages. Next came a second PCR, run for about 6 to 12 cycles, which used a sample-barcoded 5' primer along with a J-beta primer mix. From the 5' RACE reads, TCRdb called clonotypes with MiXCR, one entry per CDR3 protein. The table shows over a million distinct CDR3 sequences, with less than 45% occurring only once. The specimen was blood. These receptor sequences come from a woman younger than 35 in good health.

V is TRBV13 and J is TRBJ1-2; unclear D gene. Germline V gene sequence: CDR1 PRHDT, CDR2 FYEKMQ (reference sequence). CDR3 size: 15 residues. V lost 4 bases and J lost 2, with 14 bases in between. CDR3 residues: CASSYSEELNYGYTF. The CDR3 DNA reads TGTGCCAGCAGCTATTCTGAGGAGTTAAACTATGGCTACACCTTC.

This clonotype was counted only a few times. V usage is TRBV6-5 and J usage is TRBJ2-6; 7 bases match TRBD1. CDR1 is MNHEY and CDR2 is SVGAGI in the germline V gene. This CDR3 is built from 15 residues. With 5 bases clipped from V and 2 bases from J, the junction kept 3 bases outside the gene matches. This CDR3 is CASSPGGTGANVLTF. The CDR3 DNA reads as TGTGCCAGCAGTCCAGGGGGTACTGGGGCCAACGTCCTGACTTTC.

CDR3 region: CATSDLGGKETQYF. The CDR3, as DNA: TGTGCCACCAGTGATTTGGGGGGGAAAGAGACCCAGTACTTC. The chain uses TRBV24-1 and TRBJ2-7, with D possibly TRBD2 on 6 matching bases. The J call may be faulty, since TRBJ2-5 better matches the DNA end. Per germline, CDR1 KGHDR and CDR2 SFDVKD. The length of the CDR3 is 14 residues.

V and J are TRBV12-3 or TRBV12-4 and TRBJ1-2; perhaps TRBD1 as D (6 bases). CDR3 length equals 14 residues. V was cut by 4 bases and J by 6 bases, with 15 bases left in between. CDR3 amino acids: CASSSGGGVHGYTF. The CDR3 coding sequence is TGTGCCAGCAGTTCCGGGGGGGGCGTTCATGGCTACACCTTC.

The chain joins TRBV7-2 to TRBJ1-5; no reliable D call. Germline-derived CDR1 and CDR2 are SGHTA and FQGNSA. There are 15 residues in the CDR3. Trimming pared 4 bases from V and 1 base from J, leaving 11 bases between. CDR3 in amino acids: CASSSRGISNQPQHF. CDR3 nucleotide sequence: TGTGCCAGCAGCTCACGCGGGATCAGCAATCAGCCCCAGCATTTT.

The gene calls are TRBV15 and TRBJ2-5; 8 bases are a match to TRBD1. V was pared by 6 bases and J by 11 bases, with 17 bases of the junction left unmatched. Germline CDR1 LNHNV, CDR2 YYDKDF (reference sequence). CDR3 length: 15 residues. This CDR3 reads CATSLDRASYNEQYF. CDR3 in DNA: TGTGCCACCAGTTTGGACAGGGCTTCCTACAATGAGCAGTACTTC. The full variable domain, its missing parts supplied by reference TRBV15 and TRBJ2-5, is DAMVIQNPRYQVTQFGKPVTLSCSQTLNHNVMYWYQQKSSQAPKLLFHYYDKDFNNEADTPDNFQSRRPNTSFCFLDIRSPGLGDTAMYLCATSLDRASYNEQYFGPGTRLLVL.

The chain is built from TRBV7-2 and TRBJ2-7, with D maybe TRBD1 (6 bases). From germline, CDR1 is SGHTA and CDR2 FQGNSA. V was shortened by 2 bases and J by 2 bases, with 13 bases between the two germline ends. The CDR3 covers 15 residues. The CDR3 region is CASSLSVGQTYEQYF. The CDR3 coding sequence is TGTGCCAGCAGCTTAAGCGTCGGACAGACCTACGAGCAGTACTTC.

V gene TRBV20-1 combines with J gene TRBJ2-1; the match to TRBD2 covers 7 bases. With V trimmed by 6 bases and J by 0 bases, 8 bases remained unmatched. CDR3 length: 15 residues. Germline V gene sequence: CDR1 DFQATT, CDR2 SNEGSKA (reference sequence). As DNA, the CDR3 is TGCAGTGCCGGGCCGGGGGGACCCTCCTACAATGAGCAGTTCTTC. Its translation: CSAGPGGPSYNEQFF.

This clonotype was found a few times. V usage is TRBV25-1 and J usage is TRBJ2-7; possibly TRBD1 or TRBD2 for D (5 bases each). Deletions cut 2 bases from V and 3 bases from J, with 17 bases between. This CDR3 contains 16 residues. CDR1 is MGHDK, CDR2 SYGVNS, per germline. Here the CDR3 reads CASSEKAERGVYEQYF. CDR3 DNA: TGTGCCAGCAGTGAAAAGGCGGAGAGGGGTGTCTACGAGCAGTACTTC.

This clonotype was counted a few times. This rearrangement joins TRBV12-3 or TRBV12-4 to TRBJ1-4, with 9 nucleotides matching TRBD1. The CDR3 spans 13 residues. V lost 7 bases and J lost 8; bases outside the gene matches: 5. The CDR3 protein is CASKPTGGEKLFF. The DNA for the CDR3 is TGTGCCAGCAAACCGACAGGGGGGGAAAAACTGTTTTTT.

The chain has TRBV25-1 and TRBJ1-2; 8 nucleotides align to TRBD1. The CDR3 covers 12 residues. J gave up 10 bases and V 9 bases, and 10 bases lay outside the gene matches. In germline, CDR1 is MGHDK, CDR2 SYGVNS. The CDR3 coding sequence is TGTGCCAGTACGCCCTCGACAGGGGACTACACCTTC. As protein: CASTPSTGDYTF.

CDR3 DNA: TGTGCCAGCAGCTACACCCCGGGACAGGGTGTAGAGACCCAGTACTTC. This translates into CASSYTPGQGVETQYF. This chain joins TRBV6-2 or TRBV6-3 and TRBJ2-5; 9 nucleotides agree with TRBD1. The CDR3 is 16 residues long. V trimming: 6 bases; J trimming: 4 bases; junction bases outside the gene matches: 12. Germline assignment: CDR1 MNHEY and CDR2 SVGEGT.

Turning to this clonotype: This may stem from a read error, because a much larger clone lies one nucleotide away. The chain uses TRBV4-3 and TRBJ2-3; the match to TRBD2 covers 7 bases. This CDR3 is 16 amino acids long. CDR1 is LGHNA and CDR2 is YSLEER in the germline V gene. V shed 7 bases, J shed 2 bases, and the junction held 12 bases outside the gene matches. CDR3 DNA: TGCGCCAGCAACTCTTTACTAGCGACCTCCACAGATACGCAGTATTTT. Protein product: CASNSLLATSTDTQYF.

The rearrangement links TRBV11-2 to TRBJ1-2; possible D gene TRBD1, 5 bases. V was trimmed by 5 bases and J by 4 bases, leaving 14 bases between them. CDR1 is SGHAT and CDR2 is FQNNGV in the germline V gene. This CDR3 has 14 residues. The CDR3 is CASSAMGTVYGYTF. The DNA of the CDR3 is TGTGCCAGCAGCGCCATGGGGACGGTCTATGGCTACACCTTC.

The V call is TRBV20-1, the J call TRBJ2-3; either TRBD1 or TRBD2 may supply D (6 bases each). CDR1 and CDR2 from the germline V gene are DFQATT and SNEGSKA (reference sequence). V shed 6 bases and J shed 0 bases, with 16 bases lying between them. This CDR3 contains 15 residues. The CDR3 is CSARRRGVSTDTQYF. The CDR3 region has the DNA TGCAGTGCCCGGCGTAGGGGGGTCAGCACAGATACGCAGTATTTT.

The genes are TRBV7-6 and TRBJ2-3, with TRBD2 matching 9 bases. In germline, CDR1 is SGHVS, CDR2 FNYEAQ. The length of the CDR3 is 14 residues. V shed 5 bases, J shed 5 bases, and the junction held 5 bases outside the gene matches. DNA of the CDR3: TGTGCCAGCAGCATTAGCGGGGGTAAAGATACGCAGTATTTT. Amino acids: CASSISGGKDTQYF.

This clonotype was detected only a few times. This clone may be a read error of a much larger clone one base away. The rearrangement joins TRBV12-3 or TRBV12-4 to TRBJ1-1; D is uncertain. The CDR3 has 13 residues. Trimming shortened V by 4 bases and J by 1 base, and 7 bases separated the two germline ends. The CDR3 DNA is TGTGCCAGCAGTTGGTGGCAGAACACTGAAGCTTTCTTT. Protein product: CASSWWQNTEAFF.